The following is a TCR beta chain sequence with its context. This specimen belongs to a study of blood T cell repertoires in COVID-19. The overall study: Both acute and convalescent COVID-19 samples were obtained from the United States, Italy and Spain. Sample material is recorded as cDNA or gDNA derived from T cells, B-cell-depleted T cells, or PBMCs.

Per the original methods: By means of reference gene primer amplification, nucleated cell counts were estimated. Assay used: immunoSEQ multiplex PCR; TCRdb lists only in-frame clones, some missing. For V, J and clone size, that table is used; D and trimming come from the DNA. The sample holds over 85,000 clones, 72% seen once. Sequenced material: peripheral blood. This TCR was recovered from a woman aged 55-75 years with acute or convalescent COVID-19.

For the CDR3, the DNA is TGTGCCAGCATGACTACAGGGATGAATCAGCCCCAGCATTTT. Protein: CASMTTGMNQPQHF. The gene calls are TRBV2 and TRBJ1-5; D may be TRBD1 (6 bases). CDR1 and CDR2 from the germline V gene are SNHLY and FYNNEI. Trimming took off 7 bases at V and 4 bases at J, with 14 bases between the two ends. The CDR3 length is 14 residues.